This TCR beta chain derives from a study of cytomegalovirus exposure and HLA in healthy donors. CDR3 size: 11 residues. The V gene's germline CDR1 is SGHNT and CDR2 YYREEE (reference sequence). Trimming took 2 bases from V and 4 from J, leaving 4 bases between them. The primer mix had 60 Vbeta and 13 Jbeta primers. Repertoires were generated with immunoSEQ multiplex PCR, while TCRdb's copy carries only in-frame clones and drops some. The sample carries 180,000 or so clones, about 80% recorded once. The TCR comes from a woman aged 55-69 years in good health and CMV-seropositive. This chain links TRBV5-4 with TRBJ2-7; D is unclear. Material: PBMCs. CDR3 residues: CASSFTYEQYF. DNA for the CDR3: TGTGCCAGCAGCTTTACTTACGAGCAGTACTTC.